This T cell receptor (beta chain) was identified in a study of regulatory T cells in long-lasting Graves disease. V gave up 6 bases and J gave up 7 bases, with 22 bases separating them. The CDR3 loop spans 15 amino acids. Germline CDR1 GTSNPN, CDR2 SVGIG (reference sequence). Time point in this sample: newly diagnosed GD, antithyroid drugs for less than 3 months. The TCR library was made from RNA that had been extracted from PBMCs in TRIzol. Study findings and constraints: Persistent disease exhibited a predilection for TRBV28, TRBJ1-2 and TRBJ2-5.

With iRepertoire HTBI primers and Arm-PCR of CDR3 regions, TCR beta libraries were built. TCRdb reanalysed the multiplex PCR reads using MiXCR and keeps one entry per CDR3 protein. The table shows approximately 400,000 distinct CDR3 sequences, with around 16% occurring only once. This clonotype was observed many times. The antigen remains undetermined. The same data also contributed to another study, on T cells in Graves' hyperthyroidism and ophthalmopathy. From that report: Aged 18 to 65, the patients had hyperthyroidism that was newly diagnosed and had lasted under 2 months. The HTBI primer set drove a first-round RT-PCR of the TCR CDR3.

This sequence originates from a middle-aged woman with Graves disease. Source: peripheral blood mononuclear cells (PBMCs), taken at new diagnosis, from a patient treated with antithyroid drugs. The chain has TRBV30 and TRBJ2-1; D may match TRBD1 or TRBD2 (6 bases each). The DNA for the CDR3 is TGTGCCTGCCCGCCCGTGGGGGGCGCGGGGAATGAGCAGTTCTTC. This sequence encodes CACPPVGGAGNEQFF.